The T cell receptor beta chain described here comes from a study of human T cells and chemical hapten exposure. The germline V gene has CDR1 SQVTM and CDR2 ANQGSEA. This CDR3 has 13 amino acids. Trimming pared 7 bases from V and 1 base from J, leaving 13 bases between. Only a few counts were recorded for this clonotype. TCRdb redid the calling of the RACE reads with MiXCR, one entry per CDR3 protein. The sample shows roughly 30,000 distinct CDR3 sequences, approximately 10% of them seen only once. Noted time point: patch test 2, 6 weeks after DPC sensitization. The treatment here: therapeutic diphenylcyclopropenone sensitization with weekly scalp DPC.

This chain uses TRBV29-1 with TRBJ2-5, with a tentative D call TRBD1 (6 bases). This clonotype originated in a young man with alopecia areata. Some clones in this sample may be carry-over from other donors' samples. The source was whole blood, collected in connection with sensitization to the hapten diphenylcyclopropenone (DPC). The CDR3 reads CSARDKTQETQYF. CDR3 nucleotide sequence: TGCAGCGCTCGGGACAAGACCCAAGAGACCCAGTACTTC.